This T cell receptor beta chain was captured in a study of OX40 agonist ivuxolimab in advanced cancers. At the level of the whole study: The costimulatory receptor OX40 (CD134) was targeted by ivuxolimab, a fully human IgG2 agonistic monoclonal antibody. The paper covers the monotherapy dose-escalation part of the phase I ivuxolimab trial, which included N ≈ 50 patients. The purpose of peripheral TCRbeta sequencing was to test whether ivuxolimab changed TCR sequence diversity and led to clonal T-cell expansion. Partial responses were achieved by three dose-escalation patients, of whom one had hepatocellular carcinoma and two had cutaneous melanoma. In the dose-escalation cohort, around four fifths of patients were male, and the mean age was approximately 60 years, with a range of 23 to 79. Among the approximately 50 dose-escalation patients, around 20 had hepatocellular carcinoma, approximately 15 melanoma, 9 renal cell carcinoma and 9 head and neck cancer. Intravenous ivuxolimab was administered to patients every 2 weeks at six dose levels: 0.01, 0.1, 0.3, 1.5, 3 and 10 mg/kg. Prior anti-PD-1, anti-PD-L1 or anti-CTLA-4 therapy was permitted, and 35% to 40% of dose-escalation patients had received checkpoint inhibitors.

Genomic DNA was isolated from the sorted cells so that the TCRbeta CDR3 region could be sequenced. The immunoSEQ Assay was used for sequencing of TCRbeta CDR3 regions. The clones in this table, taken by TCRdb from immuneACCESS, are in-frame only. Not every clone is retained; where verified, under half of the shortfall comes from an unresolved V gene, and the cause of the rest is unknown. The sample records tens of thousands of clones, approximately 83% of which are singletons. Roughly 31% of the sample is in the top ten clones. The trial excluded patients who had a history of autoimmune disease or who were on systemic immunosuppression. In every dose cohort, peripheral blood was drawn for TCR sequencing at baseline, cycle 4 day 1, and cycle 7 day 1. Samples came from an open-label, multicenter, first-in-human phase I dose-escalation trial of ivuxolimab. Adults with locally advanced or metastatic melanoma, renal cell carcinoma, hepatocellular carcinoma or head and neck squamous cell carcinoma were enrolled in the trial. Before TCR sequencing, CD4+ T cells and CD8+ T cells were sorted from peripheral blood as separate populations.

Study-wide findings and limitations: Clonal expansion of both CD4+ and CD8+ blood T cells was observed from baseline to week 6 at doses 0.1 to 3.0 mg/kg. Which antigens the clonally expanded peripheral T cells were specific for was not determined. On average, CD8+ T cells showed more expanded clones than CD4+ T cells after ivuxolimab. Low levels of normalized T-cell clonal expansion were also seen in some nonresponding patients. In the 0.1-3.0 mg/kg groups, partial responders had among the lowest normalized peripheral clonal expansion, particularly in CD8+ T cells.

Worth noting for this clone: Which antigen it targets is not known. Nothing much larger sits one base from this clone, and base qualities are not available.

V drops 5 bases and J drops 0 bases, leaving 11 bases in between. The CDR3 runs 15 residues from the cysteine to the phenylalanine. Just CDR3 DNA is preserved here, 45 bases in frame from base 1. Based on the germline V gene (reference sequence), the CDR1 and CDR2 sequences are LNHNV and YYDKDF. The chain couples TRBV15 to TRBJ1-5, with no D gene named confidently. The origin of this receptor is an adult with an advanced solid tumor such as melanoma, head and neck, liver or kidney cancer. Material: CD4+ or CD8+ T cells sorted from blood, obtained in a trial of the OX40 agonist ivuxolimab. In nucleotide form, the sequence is TGTGCCACCAGCGCCGAACGGTATAGCAATCAGCCCCAGCATTTT. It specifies CATSAERYSNQPQHF.